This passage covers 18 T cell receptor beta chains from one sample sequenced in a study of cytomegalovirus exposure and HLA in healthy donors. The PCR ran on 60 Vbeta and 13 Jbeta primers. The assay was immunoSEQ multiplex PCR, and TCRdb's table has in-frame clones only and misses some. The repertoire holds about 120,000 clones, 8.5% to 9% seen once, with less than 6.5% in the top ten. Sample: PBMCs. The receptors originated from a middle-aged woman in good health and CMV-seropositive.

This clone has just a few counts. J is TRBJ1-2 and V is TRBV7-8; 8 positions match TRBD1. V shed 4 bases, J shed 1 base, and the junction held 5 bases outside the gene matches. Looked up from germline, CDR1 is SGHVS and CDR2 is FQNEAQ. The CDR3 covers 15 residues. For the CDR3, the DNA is TGTGCCAGCAGCTCAGGGGGCCCGATTAACTATGGCTACACCTTC. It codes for CASSSGGPINYGYTF.

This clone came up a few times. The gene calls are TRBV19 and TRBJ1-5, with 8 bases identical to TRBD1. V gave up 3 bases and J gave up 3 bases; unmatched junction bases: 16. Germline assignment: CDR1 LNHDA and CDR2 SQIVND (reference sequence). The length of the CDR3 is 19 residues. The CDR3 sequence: CASSMGDRLGMGINQPQHF. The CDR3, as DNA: TGTGCCAGTAGTATGGGGGACAGGCTGGGGATGGGGATCAATCAGCCCCAGCATTTT.

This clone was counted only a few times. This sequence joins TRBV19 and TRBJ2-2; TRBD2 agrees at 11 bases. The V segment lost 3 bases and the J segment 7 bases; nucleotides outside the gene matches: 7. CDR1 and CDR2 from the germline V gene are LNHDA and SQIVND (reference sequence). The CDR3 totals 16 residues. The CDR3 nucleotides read TGTGCCAGTAGTATGGATAGCGGGGGGGCCATCGGGGAGCTGTTTTTT. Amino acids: CASSMDSGGAIGELFF.

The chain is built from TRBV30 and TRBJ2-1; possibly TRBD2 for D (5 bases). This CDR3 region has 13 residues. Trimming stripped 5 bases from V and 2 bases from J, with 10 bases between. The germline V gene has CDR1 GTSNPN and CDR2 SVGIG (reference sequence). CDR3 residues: CAWDGNTYNEQFF. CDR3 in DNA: TGTGCCTGGGACGGGAATACCTACAATGAGCAGTTCTTC. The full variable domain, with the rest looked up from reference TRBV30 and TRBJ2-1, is SQTIHQWPATLVQPVGSPLSLECTVEGTSNPNLYWYRQAAGRGLQLLFYSVGIGQISSEVPQNLSASRPQDRQFILSSKKLLLSDSGFYLCAWDGNTYNEQFFGPGTRLTVL.

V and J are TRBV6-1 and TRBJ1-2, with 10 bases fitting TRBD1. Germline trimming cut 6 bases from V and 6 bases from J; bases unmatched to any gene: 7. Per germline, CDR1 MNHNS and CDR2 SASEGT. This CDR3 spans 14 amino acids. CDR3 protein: CASRGRQGADGYTF. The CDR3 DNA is TGTGCCAGCAGGGGCCGACAGGGGGCTGATGGCTACACCTTC.

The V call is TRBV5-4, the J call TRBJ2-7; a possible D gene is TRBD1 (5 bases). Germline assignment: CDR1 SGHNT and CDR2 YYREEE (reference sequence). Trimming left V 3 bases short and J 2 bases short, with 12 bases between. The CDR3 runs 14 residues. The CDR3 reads CASSSQTDPYEQYF. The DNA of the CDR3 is TGTGCCAGCAGCTCCCAGACAGACCCCTACGAGCAGTACTTC.

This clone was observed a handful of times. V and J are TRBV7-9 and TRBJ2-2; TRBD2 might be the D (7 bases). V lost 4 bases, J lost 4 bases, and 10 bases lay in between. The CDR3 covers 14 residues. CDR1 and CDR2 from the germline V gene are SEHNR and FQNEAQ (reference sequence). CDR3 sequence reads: CASSYRGGTGELFF. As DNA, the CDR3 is TGTGCCAGCAGCTATAGGGGGGGCACCGGGGAGCTGTTTTTT.

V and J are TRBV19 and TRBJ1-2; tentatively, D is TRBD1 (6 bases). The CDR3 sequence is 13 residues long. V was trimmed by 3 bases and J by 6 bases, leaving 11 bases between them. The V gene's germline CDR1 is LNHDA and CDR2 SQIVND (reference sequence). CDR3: CASSIGQKNGYTF. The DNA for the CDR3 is TGTGCCAGTAGTATCGGACAGAAAAATGGCTACACCTTC. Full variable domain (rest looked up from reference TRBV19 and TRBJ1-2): DGGITQSPKYLFRKEGQNVTLSCEQNLNHDAMYWYRQDPGQGLRLIYYSQIVNDFQKGDIAEGYSVSREKKESFPLTVTSAQKNPTAFYLCASSIGQKNGYTFGSGTRLTVV.

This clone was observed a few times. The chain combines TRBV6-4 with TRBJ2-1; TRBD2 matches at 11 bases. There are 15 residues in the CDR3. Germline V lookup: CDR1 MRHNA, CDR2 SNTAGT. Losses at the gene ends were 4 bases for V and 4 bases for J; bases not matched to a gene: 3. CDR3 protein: CASSATSGDYNEQFF. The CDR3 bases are TGTGCCAGCAGTGCGACTAGCGGGGATTACAATGAGCAGTTCTTC.

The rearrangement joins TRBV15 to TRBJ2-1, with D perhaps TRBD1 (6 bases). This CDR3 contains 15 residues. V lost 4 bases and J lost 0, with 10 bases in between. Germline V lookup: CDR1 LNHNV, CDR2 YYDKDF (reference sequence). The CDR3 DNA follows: TGTGCCACCAGCATGGGGGCTATCTCCTACAATGAGCAGTTCTTC. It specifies CATSMGAISYNEQFF.

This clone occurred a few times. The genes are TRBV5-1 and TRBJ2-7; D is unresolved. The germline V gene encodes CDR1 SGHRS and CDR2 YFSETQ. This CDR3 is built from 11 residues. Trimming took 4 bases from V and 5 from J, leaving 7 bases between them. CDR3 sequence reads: CASSNRDEQYF. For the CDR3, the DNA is TGCGCCAGCAGCAACCGGGACGAGCAGTACTTC.

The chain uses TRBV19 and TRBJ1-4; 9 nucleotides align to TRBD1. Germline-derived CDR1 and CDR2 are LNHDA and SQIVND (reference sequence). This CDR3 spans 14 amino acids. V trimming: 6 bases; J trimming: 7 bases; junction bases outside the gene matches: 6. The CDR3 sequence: CASSPGQGLEKLFF. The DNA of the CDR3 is TGTGCCAGTAGCCCCGGACAGGGGCTTGAAAAACTGTTTTTT. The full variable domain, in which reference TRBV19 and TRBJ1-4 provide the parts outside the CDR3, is DGGITQSPKYLFRKEGQNVTLSCEQNLNHDAMYWYRQDPGQGLRLIYYSQIVNDFQKGDIAEGYSVSREKKESFPLTVTSAQKNPTAFYLCASSPGQGLEKLFFGSGTQLSVL.

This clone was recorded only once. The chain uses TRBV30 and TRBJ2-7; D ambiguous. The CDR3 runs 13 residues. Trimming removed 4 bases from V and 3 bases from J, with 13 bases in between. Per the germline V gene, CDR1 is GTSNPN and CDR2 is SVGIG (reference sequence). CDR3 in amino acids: CAWTQERIYEQYF. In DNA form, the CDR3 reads TGTGCCTGGACTCAGGAAAGGATCTACGAGCAGTACTTC.

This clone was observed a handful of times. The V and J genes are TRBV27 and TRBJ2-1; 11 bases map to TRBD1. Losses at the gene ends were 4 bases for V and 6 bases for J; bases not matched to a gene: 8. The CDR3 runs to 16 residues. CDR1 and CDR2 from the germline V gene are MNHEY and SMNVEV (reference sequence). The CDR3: CASSWGTGGFGNEQFF. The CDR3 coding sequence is TGTGCCAGCAGTTGGGGGACAGGGGGTTTTGGCAATGAGCAGTTCTTC.

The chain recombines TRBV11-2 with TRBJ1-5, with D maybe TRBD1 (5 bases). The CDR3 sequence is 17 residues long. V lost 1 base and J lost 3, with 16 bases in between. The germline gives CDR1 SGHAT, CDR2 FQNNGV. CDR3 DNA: TGTGCCAGCAGCTTAGCATCAGGGTTGGGGAACAATCAGCCCCAGCATTTT. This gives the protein CASSLASGLGNNQPQHF.

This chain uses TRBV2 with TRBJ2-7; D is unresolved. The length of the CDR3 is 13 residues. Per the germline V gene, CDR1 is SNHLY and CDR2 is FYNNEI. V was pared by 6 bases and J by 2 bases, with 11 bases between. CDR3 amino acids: CASRGDGTYEQYF. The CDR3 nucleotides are TGTGCCAGCAGGGGCGACGGTACCTACGAGCAGTACTTC.

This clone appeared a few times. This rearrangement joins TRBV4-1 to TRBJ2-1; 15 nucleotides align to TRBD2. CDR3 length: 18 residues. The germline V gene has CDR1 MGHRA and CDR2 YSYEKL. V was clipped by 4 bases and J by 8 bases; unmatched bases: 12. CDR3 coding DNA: TGCGCCAGCAGCCCCGGACTAGCGGGGGGGAAGGTAGCAGATGAGCAGTTCTTC. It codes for CASSPGLAGGKVADEQFF.

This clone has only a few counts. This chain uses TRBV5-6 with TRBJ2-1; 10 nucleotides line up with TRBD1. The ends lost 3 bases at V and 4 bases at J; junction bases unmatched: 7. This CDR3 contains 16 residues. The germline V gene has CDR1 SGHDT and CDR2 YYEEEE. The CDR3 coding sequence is TGTGCCAGCAGCTCTGGGACAGGGGCCGCGTACAATGAGCAGTTCTTC. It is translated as CASSSGTGAAYNEQFF.